Below, 9 T cell receptor beta chains from the same sample are listed, as sequenced in a study of tumor-infiltrating lymphocytes in oesophageal squamous cell carcinoma. TCRdb re-analysed the PCR reads in MiXCR, keeping a single row per CDR3 protein. The sample yields roughly 20,000 distinct CDR3 sequences, 40% to 45% seen once. Sequenced input: normal esophageal tissue next to the tumor. The receptors shown here come from a male donor with esophageal squamous cell carcinoma.

This clonotype was recorded a few times. V usage is TRBV7-3 and J usage is TRBJ2-1, with a weak D call TRBD2 (6 bases). This CDR3 has 13 amino acids. CDR1 is SGHTA, CDR2 FQGTGA, per germline. Deletions cut 2 bases from V and 10 bases from J, with 12 bases between. The CDR3 spells CASSLGGVGEQFF. The CDR3 nucleotides read TGTGCCAGCAGCTTAGGAGGGGTCGGCGAGCAGTTCTTC.

The chain joins TRBV27 to TRBJ2-3, with a tentative D call TRBD2 (6 bases). The V end was cut by 5 bases, the J end by 1 base, with 16 bases between. The CDR3 has 16 residues. Germline V CDR1 and CDR2: MNHEY, SMNVEV (reference sequence). The CDR3 here is CASSLTPGTGTDTQYF. The CDR3 DNA reads TGTGCCAGCAGTCTCACGCCCGGGACTGGCACAGATACGCAGTATTTT.

This clonotype has a count of ten or more. The chain couples TRBV5-1 to TRBJ1-4; no clear D gene. This CDR3 is 15 amino acids long. The ends were cut back, 1 base at V and 0 bases at J, with 7 bases in the middle. The germline V gene has CDR1 SGHRS and CDR2 YFSETQ. CDR3 in amino acids: CASSLFSATNEKLFF. The CDR3, as DNA: TGCGCCAGCAGCTTGTTCTCTGCAACTAATGAAAAACTGTTTTTT.

This rearrangement joins TRBV5-5 to TRBJ2-3; D gene ambiguous. In germline, CDR1 is SGHKS, CDR2 YYEKEE (reference sequence). The length of the CDR3 is 14 residues. V lost 6 bases and J 0 bases, leaving 11 bases between the germline ends. The CDR3: CASTVTTSTDTQYF. In nucleotides, the CDR3 is TGTGCCAGCACCGTTACTACTAGCACAGATACGCAGTATTTT.

This clonotype has a count of ten or more. CDR3 bases: TGTGCAAGTCGCTTAGCGTTTGAGAGGAGCTCCTACGAGCAGTACTTC. Its protein is CASRLAFERSSYEQYF. The V gene is TRBV12-2, the J gene TRBJ2-7. TRBV12-2 is shown as a pseudogene. The CDR3 is 16 residues long.

Turning to this clonotype: The conserved phenylalanine or tryptophan is not found at the CDR3 terminus, so this likely reflects a read error. Because the CDR3's place on the DNA is in doubt, the DNA is left out and the CDR3 is given as listed by TCRdb. The chain couples TRBV7-2 to TRBJ2-7; whether TRBD1, the table's D call, matches the DNA was not checked. Per the germline V gene, CDR1 is SGHTA and CDR2 is FQGNSA. The CDR3 is 16 amino acids in total, end residues counted. CDR3: CASSLGPGNYGYTFGS.

The rearrangement uses TRBV7-2 and TRBJ2-3; 14 bases agree with TRBD2. The CDR3 totals 17 residues. V lost 5 bases and J lost 3; bases outside the gene matches: 7. CDR1 SGHTA and CDR2 FQGNSA come from the germline V gene. The CDR3 sequence is CASSLGLAGVGTDTQYF. CDR3 nucleotides: TGTGCCAGCAGCCTGGGACTAGCGGGAGTAGGAACAGATACGCAGTATTTT.

The V gene is TRBV11-1, the J gene TRBJ2-4; D uncertain. TRBJ2-5 matches the DNA end more closely, so the J call is doubtful. The V gene's germline CDR1 is SGHAT and CDR2 FQDESV (reference sequence). The CDR3 totals 14 residues. In nucleotides, the CDR3 is TGTGCCAGCAGCCCAGGACGGTTCCAAGAGACCCAGTACTTC. Translation gives CASSPGRFQETQYF.

Points on this clonotype: This clone may be a read error of a much larger clone one base away. The chain couples TRBV28 to TRBJ2-5, with 12 bases that match TRBD2. The end of the DNA aligns better with TRBJ2-1, so the J call may be wrong. The CDR3 loop spans 15 amino acids. Per germline, CDR1 MDHEN and CDR2 SYDVKM. The CDR3 DNA reads TGTGCCAGCACCCCTGGGACTAGCGGGCCGGGTGAGCAGTTCTTC. It encodes CASTPGTSGPGEQFF.